The source of this TCR beta chain is a study of regulatory T cells in long-lasting Graves disease (dated by TCRdb to the early 2020s). A note on the overall study: Newly diagnosed Graves' disease patients had taken antithyroid drugs for less than 3 months. The study was registered as a clinical trial and conducted in China. A total of around 35 samples underwent TCR sequencing, from about 13 patients with persistent Graves' disease and 20 or so patients with newly diagnosed Graves' disease. Patients with persistent Graves' disease were compared with patients with newly diagnosed Graves' disease using TCR sequencing and RNA sequencing of peripheral blood. What the research found in general, with its limitations: A larger number of public clonotypes was shared among persistent patients (fewer than 3,000) than among newly diagnosed patients (roughly 980). Persistent disease showed preferential use of TRBV28, TRBJ1-2 and TRBJ2-5, whereas newly diagnosed disease favored TRBV20-1 and TRBJ2-1. Because the primary lesion, thyroid tissue, could not be accessed, the study looked at peripheral blood alone. Only the TCR beta chain was sequenced and analyzed. Persistent Graves' disease patients showed lower TCR Shannon entropy and fewer highly expanded clones than newly diagnosed patients, suggesting clonal expansion. The authors noted that the small sample size was a limitation that may lower accuracy.

This clonotype was counted only a few times. Its target antigen remains unknown. Base qualities are not provided; no much larger clone lies one nucleotide away. Explained via the paper, the time point label denotes: newly diagnosed GD, antithyroid drugs for less than 3 months. For both TCR sequencing and RNA sequencing, RNA was extracted from PBMCs in TRIzol. Graves' disease was diagnosed according to American Thyroid Association guidelines. Recruitment of patients was carried out at an endocrinology department in Xi'an, China. Each patient gave 8.5 to 9.5 milliliters of peripheral blood, collected in an EDTA anticoagulant tube. Ficoll Paque Plus density gradient separation was used to isolate PBMCs, and no additional T cell sorting was done. An Agilent 2100 Bioanalyzer and agarose gel were used to check RNA quality, and a NanoDrop 2000 was used to measure RNA concentration. Measured from the cysteine to the phenylalanine, the CDR3 is 15 residues long. Only CDR3 DNA remains: 45 bases, in frame from the first base. From a lookup of the germline V gene (reference sequence), CDR1 and CDR2 are LGHDT and YNNKEL. V lost 3 bases and J lost 5 bases, and the count of bases not matched to a germline gene is 7.

Libraries were prepared through multiplex PCR. Sequenced using an Illumina HiSeq 4000. To build TCR beta libraries, CDR3 regions were amplified by Arm-PCR using iRepertoire HTBI primers. PCR products were gel purified before sequencing. In the original analysis: A total of around 66 TRBV and 14 TRBJ segments were identified across samples and were used for gene usage analysis of CDR3 amino acid clonotypes. COPE and FqMerger were used to merge filtered high-quality paired reads into contigs. BLAST was used to align contigs to IMGT TRBV, TRBD and TRBJ reference genes, and CDR3 was defined according to IMGT. Clonotypes above 0.1% frequency were classified as highly expanded clones. Repertoire diversity was measured by Shannon entropy, and V-J evenness by the Gini coefficient. A clonotype was considered public if more than one individual shared it. Clones were called with MiXCR by TCRdb after fastp trimmed the public reads at Q25, and only in-frame beta chains were retained. All rows with the same CDR3 protein become a single entry with the most common DNA and genes. TCRdb's processing, not the authors' own work, is the source of the V and J calls. This sample gives 500,000 to 700,000 distinct CDR3 sequences in total; about 15% of them show up just once. 18% of the sample is held by the ten biggest clonotypes.

The same specimen was also included in a second study, on T cells in Graves' hyperthyroidism and ophthalmopathy. The second study's paper adds: Graves' hyperthyroidism was defined as stable when no progression to ophthalmopathy occurred over 18 months of follow-up. Hyperthyroidism patients were newly diagnosed, had a disease duration of under 2 months, and were aged 18 to 65 years. Patients with uncontrolled infections, other autoimmune diseases, pregnancy or lactation were excluded. Diagnoses were based on clinical symptoms, serum thyroxine and TRAb, thyroid ultrasound and orbital computed tomography. A first-round RT-PCR of the TCR CDR3 used the HTBI primer set with the Qiagen OneStep RT-PCR kit. Most expanded thyroid clonotypes (frequency above 0.001) were also found in blood, which suggests that blood repertoires may mirror thyroid immune responses. Ophthalmopathy was separated from stable hyperthyroidism by a 13 V-J signature model, with approximately 85% sensitivity and roughly 84% specificity obtained in cross-validation and 80%/75% obtained in testing. In validation, the model predicted progression to ophthalmopathy a median of around six months before onset, with roughly 70% sensitivity and 72.22% specificity. A discovery cohort of approximately 97 patients, about 43 with Graves' ophthalmopathy and about 60 with stable Graves' hyperthyroidism, was used to find distinguishing TCR V-J signatures. Whether ophthalmopathy could be predicted prospectively was tested in an independent validation cohort made up of 18 to 20 hyperthyroidism patients plus 17 patients who later progressed to ophthalmopathy. The 100 discovery patients were randomly split 7:3 into training and test sets. The study also compared thyroid tissue and blood T-cell repertoires from a handful of Graves' hyperthyroidism patients. Once sampling was done, hyperthyroidism patients were given methimazole at a starting dose of 30 mg daily, whereas ophthalmopathy patients were given high-dose intravenous methylprednisolone. Libraries were constructed in a second round of multiplex PCR, after which size selection and purification were carried out. The libraries were sequenced on an Illumina HiSeq2000 using paired-end 100 bp reads. Raw data were processed with SOAPnuke, discarding reads with adapters, uncalled bases, mean Phred below 15, or no exact constant-primer or identifier match. COPE v1.2.5 was used to merge high-quality paired reads, and clonotypes were defined as unique nucleotide sequences. Clonotypes were aligned to IMGT TRBV, TRBD and TRBJ reference segments using MiTCR v1.1. Only V-J combinations with frequency above 0.0001, covering 99% to 99.2% of repertoires, were analysed. The TCS score was defined as F50 (clonal expansion) divided by E x V (chaos), with BLOSUM62-based TCRdist calculated between CDR3 peptides within each V-J. Welch's t-statistics and random forest reduced approximately 520 V-J features to 13, which were used in a naive Bayes classifier (R e1071). No statistical method was used to set the sample size in advance, and investigators knew the group allocation. According to the paper, TCR Vbeta CDR3 sequencing was carried out on over 130 peripheral blood samples, which came from 40 to 45 ophthalmopathy, 75 or so hyperthyroidism and 17 progressor patients.

The sequencing here drew on peripheral blood mononuclear cells (PBMCs), taken at new diagnosis, from a patient treated with antithyroid drugs. The sequence derives from a woman aged 30 to 39 with Graves disease. Donor details come from another sample of the same person, matched by shared clones. The chain uses TRBV3-1 and TRBJ2-5, with 9 middle bases fitting TRBD1. CDR3 loop: CASSQPGTGKETQYF. The bases are TGTGCCAGCAGCCAGCCGGGGACAGGGAAGGAGACCCAGTACTTC.